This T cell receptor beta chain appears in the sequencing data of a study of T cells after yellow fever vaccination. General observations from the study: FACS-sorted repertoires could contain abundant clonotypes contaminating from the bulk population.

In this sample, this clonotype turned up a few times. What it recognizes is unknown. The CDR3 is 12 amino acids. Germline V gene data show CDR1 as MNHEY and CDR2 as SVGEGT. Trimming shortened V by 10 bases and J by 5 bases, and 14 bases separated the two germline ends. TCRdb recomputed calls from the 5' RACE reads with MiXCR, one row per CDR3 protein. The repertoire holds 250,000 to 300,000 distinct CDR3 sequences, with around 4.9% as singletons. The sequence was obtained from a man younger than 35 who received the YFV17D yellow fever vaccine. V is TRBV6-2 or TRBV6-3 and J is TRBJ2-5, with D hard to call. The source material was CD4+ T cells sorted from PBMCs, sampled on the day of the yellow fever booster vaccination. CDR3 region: CATHDTRETQYF. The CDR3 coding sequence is TGTGCCACCCACGATACACGGGAGACCCAGTACTTC.